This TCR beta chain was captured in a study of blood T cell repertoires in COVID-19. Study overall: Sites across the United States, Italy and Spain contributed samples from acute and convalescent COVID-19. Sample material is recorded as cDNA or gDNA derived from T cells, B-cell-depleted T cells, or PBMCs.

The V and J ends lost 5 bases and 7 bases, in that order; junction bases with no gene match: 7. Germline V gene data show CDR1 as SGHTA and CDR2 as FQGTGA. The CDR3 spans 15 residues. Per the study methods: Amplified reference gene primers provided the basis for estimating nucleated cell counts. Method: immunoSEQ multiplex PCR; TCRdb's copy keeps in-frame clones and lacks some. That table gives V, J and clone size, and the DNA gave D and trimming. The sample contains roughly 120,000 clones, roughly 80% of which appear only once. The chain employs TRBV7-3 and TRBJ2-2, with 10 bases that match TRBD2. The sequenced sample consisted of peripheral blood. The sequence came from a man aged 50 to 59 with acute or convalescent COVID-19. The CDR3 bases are TGTGCCAGCAGCCCAGCGGGGGGGCGTTTCGGGGAGCTGTTTTTT. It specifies CASSPAGGRFGELFF.